The 15 T cell receptor beta chains below were found in one sample sequenced in a study of molecular identifiers for immune sequencing clone quantification. Each CDR3 protein is one row after TCRdb ran MiXCR on the PCR reads. The sample lists 460,000 or so distinct CDR3 sequences, 20% to 25% occurring once. Sequenced material: naive CD8+ T cells from blood, with Jurkat cell RNA spiked in. The sample's subset: FACS-sorted CD8+CD4-CCR7+CD45RA+ naive T cells. The receptors were sampled from a human donor in good health. Some libraries in this study had Jurkat cell RNA spiked in.

This clonotype was detected only a few times. The rearrangement uses TRBV6-5 and TRBJ1-1, with D hard to call. This CDR3 is built from 12 residues. The germline V gene encodes CDR1 MNHEY and CDR2 SVGAGI. With 6 bases removed from V and 6 bases from J, the gap between germline ends came to 11 bases. The CDR3 DNA follows: TGTGCCAGCAGCCCACCAAACGCTGAAGCTTTCTTT. It specifies CASSPPNAEAFF.

There are many counts of this clonotype. DNA for the CDR3: TGCGCCAGCAGCCAAGATACTCAGGGGACCCAAGGCTACACCTTC. The encoded protein is CASSQDTQGTQGYTF. J is TRBJ1-2 and V is TRBV4-3, with a weak D call TRBD1 (6 bases). V was clipped by 0 bases and J by 8 bases, with 16 bases between them. Germline-derived CDR1 and CDR2 are LGHNA and YSLEER. The CDR3 runs 15 residues.

This chain joins TRBV16 and TRBJ1-3, with D unclear. The V gene's germline CDR1 is KGHSY and CDR2 FQNENV. Between the trimmed V and J ends, which lost 1 base and 2 bases, there was a span of 9 bases. This CDR3 spans 15 amino acids. The CDR3 loop reads CASSQFSGAGNTIYF. CDR3 DNA sequence: TGTGCCAGCAGCCAATTTTCGGGCGCTGGAAACACCATATATTTT.

This clonotype turned up a few times. The V and J genes are TRBV28 and TRBJ2-3; weak D call: TRBD1 (5 bases). Germline CDR1 MDHEN, CDR2 SYDVKM. V was shortened by 6 bases and J by 2 bases, with 12 bases between the two germline ends. This CDR3 spans 14 amino acids. The CDR3 DNA follows: TGTGCCAGCAGAGAGACAGTTAACACAGATACGCAGTATTTT. It codes for CASRETVNTDTQYF.

This clonotype came up once. The V and J genes are TRBV29-1 and TRBJ2-6, with 7 positions matching TRBD1. The CDR3 totals 13 residues. The V gene's germline CDR1 is SQVTM and CDR2 ANQGSEA. After removal of 8 bases from V and 3 bases from J, the junction contained 4 bases not matched to a gene. CDR3 region: CSTTGDGANVLTF. DNA of the CDR3: TGCAGCACCACAGGGGATGGGGCCAACGTCCTGACTTTC.

This clonotype was counted many times. The CDR3 sequence: CSARETGYNSPLHF. CDR3 nucleotides: TGCAGTGCTAGGGAGACAGGGTATAATTCACCCCTCCACTTT. The chain joins TRBV20-1 to TRBJ1-6; 7 bases line up with TRBD1. The V and J ends lost 3 bases and 4 bases, in that order; junction bases with no gene match: 3. The germline V gene has CDR1 DFQATT and CDR2 SNEGSKA (reference sequence). The CDR3 consists of 14 residues.

In its sample, this clonotype was seen a few times. CDR3 residues: CASRQKETQYF. As DNA, the CDR3 is TGCGCCAGCAGACAAAAAGAGACCCAGTACTTC. This chain uses TRBV23-1 with TRBJ2-5, with D unresolved. TRBV23-1 is assigned to the ORF class and has an uncertain function. The V and J ends lost 6 bases and 3 bases respectively, with 5 bases between them. The CDR3 spans 11 residues.

The rearrangement links TRBV6-2 or TRBV6-3 to TRBJ2-7, with D perhaps matching TRBD1 (6 bases). Germline-derived CDR1 and CDR2 are MNHEY and SVGEGT. The CDR3 has 13 residues. V was shortened by 10 bases and J by 2 bases, with 15 bases between the two germline ends. CDR3 sequence: CATEEQGAYEQYF. The CDR3 coding sequence is TGTGCCACGGAGGAACAGGGCGCCTACGAGCAGTACTTC.

The J gene is TRBJ2-1, the V gene TRBV4-3, with D perhaps matching TRBD1 (8 bases). The CDR3 has 16 amino acids. Germline V gene data show CDR1 as LGHNA and CDR2 as YSLEER. V was trimmed by 0 bases and J by 6 bases, leaving 15 bases between them. The DNA of the CDR3 is TGCGCCAGCAGCCAAGAGTCAGCGGGGACAGGCAATGAGCAGTTCTTC. Protein: CASSQESAGTGNEQFF.

The rearrangement uses TRBV27 and TRBJ2-5, with D unresolved. The germline CDR1 and CDR2 sequences are MNHEY and SMNVEV (reference sequence). CDR3 length equals 15 residues. V was pared by 0 bases and J by 2 bases, with 10 bases between. The CDR3 spells CASSLSPRRQETQYF. The DNA for the CDR3 is TGTGCCAGCAGTTTATCACCTCGACGGCAAGAGACCCAGTACTTC.

This clonotype has a count of ten or more. V is TRBV27 and J is TRBJ1-5; D gene ambiguous. The germline CDR1 and CDR2 sequences are MNHEY and SMNVEV (reference sequence). The CDR3 sequence is 15 residues long. The V and J ends lost 2 bases and 0 bases respectively, with 8 bases between them. In DNA, the CDR3 is TGTGCCAGCAGTTTAACGGCGACTAGCAATCAGCCCCAGCATTTT. This translates into CASSLTATSNQPQHF.

The table lists this clonotype with many counts. The V and J genes are TRBV7-9 and TRBJ1-1; 7 nucleotides line up with TRBD1. The germline V gene has CDR1 SEHNR and CDR2 FQNEAQ (reference sequence). The trim removed 5 bases at V and 10 bases at J, leaving 10 bases unmatched. The CDR3 is made up of 13 amino acids. CDR3: CASSPRQGFGAFF. CDR3 nucleotide sequence: TGTGCCAGCAGCCCTCGACAGGGTTTCGGAGCTTTCTTT.

This sequence joins TRBV6-1 and TRBJ1-2; 9 positions agree with TRBD1. The CDR3 runs to 15 residues. J gave up 2 bases and V 2 bases, and 3 bases lay outside the gene matches. Per germline, CDR1 MNHNS and CDR2 SASEGT. CDR3 nucleotides: TGTGCCAGCAGTGAATACGACAGGGGGAACTATGGCTACACCTTC. Amino acids: CASSEYDRGNYGYTF.

Many counts were recorded for this clonotype. One end of the junction varies from germline; a read error may be responsible. V is TRBV12-3 or TRBV12-4 and J is TRBJ1-4, with D hard to call. The CDR3 length is 11 residues. CDR3 residues: CASSLGEKLFF. In DNA, the CDR3 is TGTGCCAGCAGCTTAGGTGAAAAACTGTTTTTT.

This clonotype came up a few times. The chain is built from TRBV7-9 and TRBJ2-2, with D possibly being TRBD1 (5 bases). CDR3 length: 16 amino acids. V lost 5 bases to trimming and J lost 4 bases, with 17 bases between them. Germline CDR1 is SEHNR and CDR2 is FQNEAQ (reference sequence). The CDR3 here is CASSPPGQGGTGELFF. The CDR3 DNA follows: TGTGCCAGCAGCCCCCCAGGCCAGGGTGGCACCGGGGAGCTGTTTTTT.